This is a list of T cell receptor beta chains from one sample in a study of T cells in Graves' hyperthyroidism and ophthalmopathy. TCRdb re-derived calls from the multiplex PCR reads in MiXCR, one entry per CDR3 protein. The sample comprises around 620,000 distinct CDR3 sequences, approximately 15% of which are singletons, and about 6.6% rests with the top ten. The material sequenced was blood. The receptors here all came from a woman under 30 with Graves' ophthalmopathy. CDR3s include the opening cysteine and the closing phenylalanine or tryptophan. Fields, in order: D gene, J gene, CDR3 length, V gene, clone size, CDR3 DNA, CDR3 protein. The D gene is left open where the match is weak. Only part of the rows carry a size: once, few, many, or a class if the clone is expanded.

>TRBD1|TRBJ2-7|15|TRBV18|many
TGTGCCAGCTCAGCCACCCCCACGACAGGGCACGAGCAGTACTTC
CASSATPTTGHEQYF
>.|TRBJ2-3|14|TRBV4-1|.
TGCGCCAGCAGCCAAGTCCCTAAGAAAGATACGCAGTATTTT
CASSQVPKKDTQYF
>.|TRBJ2-7|12|TRBV12-3/TRBV12-4|few
TGTGCCAGCAGTTTAGAGGGTTATGGGCAGTACTTC
CASSLEGYGQYF
>TRBD2|TRBJ2-2|17|TRBV14|.
TGTGCCAGCAGCCAAGGCTTAGCGGGAGGGAACACCGGGGAGCTGTTTTTT
CASSQGLAGGNTGELFF
>.|TRBJ2-7|13|TRBV6-5|.
TGTGCCAGCAGTCTATCGAGCCCCTACGAGCAGTACTTC
CASSLSSPYEQYF
>.|TRBJ2-5|16|TRBV9|many
TGTGCCAGCAGCGTGCCTTTGGGGGGCTTTGGAGAGACCCAGTACTTC
CASSVPLGGFGETQYF
>.|TRBJ1-4|13|TRBV12-3/TRBV12-4|many
TGTGCCAGTCTTGGGGCGGCTAATGAAAAACTGTTTTTT
CASLGAANEKLFF
>TRBD1|TRBJ2-1|17|TRBV24-1|few
TGTGCCACCAGTGATTTGAAACCGGGACAGGGGAGGAATGAGCAGTTCTTC
CATSDLKPGQGRNEQFF
>.|TRBJ1-2|11|TRBV2|many
TGTGCCAGCAGTATAACCTATGGCTACACCTTC
CASSITYGYTF
>.|TRBJ1-1|14|TRBV16|many
TGTGCCAGCAGCCAAAGGGGTGGAAACACTGAAGCTTTCTTT
CASSQRGGNTEAFF
>TRBD2|TRBJ2-1|18|TRBV9|many
TGTGCCAGCAGCGTTAGACTAGCGGGACCGGCCACCTACAATGAGCAGTTCTTC
CASSVRLAGPATYNEQFF
>TRBD1|TRBJ1-2|15|TRBV6-2/TRBV6-3|few
TGTGCCAGCAGTTACACCGGGACAGGGGAATTTGGCTACACCTTC
CASSYTGTGEFGYTF
>TRBD2|TRBJ2-1|16|TRBV11-2|many
TGTGCCAGCAGCTTAAGGGGAGGCGGCGGGAGGAAGGAGCAGTTCTTC
CASSLRGGGGRKEQFF
>.|TRBJ2-1|15|TRBV7-2|few
TGTGCCAGCAGCTTAAGATCCCCACCGTACAATGAGCAGTTCTTC
CASSLRSPPYNEQFF
>TRBD2|TRBJ2-7|14|TRBV7-2|many
TGTGCCAGCAGCTTATTCTCTAGCGGGAGAGGGCAGTACTTC
CASSLFSSGRGQYF
>TRBD1|TRBJ1-3|15|TRBV11-3|many
TGTGCCAGCAGAGTAAGCAGGGGGTCTGGAAACACCATATATTTT
CASRVSRGSGNTIYF
>.|TRBJ2-6|15|TRBV5-4|few
TGTGCCTTCCCGGTCTCCCTCTCTGGGGCCAACGTCCTGACTTTC
CAFPVSLSGANVLTF
>TRBD2|TRBJ2-7|17|TRBV28|many
TGTGCCAGCAGTTTAGTGGGGTCTAGCGGGAGAGGTTACGAGCAGTACTTC
CASSLVGSSGRGYEQYF
>TRBD2|TRBJ2-3|16|TRBV9|few
TGTGCCAGCAGCGCCCCGATAGCGGGAGTATCCGATACGCAGTATTTT
CASSAPIAGVSDTQYF